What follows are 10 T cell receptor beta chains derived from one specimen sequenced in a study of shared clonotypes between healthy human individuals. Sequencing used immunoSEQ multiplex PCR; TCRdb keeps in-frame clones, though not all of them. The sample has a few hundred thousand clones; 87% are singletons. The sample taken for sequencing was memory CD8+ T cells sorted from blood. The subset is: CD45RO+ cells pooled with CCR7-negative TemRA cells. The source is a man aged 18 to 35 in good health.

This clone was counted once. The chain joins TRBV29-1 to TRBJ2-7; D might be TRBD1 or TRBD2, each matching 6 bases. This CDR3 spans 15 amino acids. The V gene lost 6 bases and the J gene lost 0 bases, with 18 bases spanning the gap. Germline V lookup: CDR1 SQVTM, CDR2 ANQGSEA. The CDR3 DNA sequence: TGCAGCGTGTTTGGGGGGCAGGTTGGCTCCTACGAGCAGTACTTC. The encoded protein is CSVFGGQVGSYEQYF.

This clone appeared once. CDR3 nucleotides: TGTGCCATCAGTCCACCTCTAGCGGGAGGGGGTTCCTACGAGCAGTACTTC. Amino acid sequence: CAISPPLAGGGSYEQYF. The chain links TRBV10-3 to TRBJ2-7; TRBD2 agrees at 12 bases. CDR1 is ENHRY, CDR2 SYGVKD, per germline. There are 17 residues in the CDR3. V gave up 5 bases and J gave up 1 base; unmatched junction bases: 9.

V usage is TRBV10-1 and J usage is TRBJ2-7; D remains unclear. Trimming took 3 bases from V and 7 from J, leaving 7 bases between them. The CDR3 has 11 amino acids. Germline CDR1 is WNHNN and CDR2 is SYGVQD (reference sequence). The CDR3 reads CASSDESEQYF. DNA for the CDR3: TGCGCCAGCAGTGATGAGTCTGAGCAGTACTTC.

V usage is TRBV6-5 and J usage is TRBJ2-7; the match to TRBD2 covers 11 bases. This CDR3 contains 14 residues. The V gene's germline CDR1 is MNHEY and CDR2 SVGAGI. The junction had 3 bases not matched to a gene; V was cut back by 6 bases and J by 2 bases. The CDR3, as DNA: TGTGCCAGCAGCCAGGGACTAGCGGCCTACGAGCAGTACTTC. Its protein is CASSQGLAAYEQYF.

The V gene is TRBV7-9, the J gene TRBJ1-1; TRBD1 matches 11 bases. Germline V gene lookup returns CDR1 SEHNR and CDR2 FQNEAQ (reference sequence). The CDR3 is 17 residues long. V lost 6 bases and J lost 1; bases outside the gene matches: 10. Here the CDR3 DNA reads TGTGCCAGCAGAGAAGGACAGGGGGCCTCTCCGAACACTGAAGCTTTCTTT. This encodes CASREGQGASPNTEAFF.

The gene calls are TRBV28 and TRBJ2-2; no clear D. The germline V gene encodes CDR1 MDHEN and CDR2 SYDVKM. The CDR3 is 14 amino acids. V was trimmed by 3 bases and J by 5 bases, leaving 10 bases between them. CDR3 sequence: CASSLVGETGELFF. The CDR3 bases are TGTGCCAGCAGTTTGGTCGGAGAAACCGGGGAGCTGTTTTTT.

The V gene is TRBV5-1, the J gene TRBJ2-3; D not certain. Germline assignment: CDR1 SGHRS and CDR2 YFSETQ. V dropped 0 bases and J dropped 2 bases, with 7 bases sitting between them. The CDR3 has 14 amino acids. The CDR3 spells CASSLDSYTDTQYF. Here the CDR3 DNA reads TGCGCCAGCAGCTTGGATAGCTACACAGATACGCAGTATTTT. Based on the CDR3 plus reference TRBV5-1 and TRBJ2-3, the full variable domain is KAGVTQTPRYLIKTRGQQVTLSCSPISGHRSVSWYQQTPGQGLQFLFEYFSETQRNKGNFPGRFSGRQFSNSRSEMNVSTLELGDSALYLCASSLDSYTDTQYFGPGTRLTVL.

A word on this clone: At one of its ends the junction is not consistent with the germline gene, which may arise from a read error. The CDR3 coding sequence is TGTGCTAGCAGCCCGGGCGTCCGTGGATCCTACGAGCAGTACTTC. It is translated as CASSPGVRGSYEQYF. The chain joins TRBV7-7 to TRBJ2-7; no reliable D call. Germline CDR1 reads SSHAT; CDR2 reads FNYEAQ (reference sequence). This CDR3 contains 15 residues.

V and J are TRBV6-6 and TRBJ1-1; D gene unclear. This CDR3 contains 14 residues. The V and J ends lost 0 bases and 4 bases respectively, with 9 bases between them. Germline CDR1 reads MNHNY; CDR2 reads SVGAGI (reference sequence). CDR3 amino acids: CASSYSPGSTEAFF. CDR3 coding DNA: TGTGCCAGCAGTTACTCGCCAGGAAGCACTGAAGCTTTCTTT.

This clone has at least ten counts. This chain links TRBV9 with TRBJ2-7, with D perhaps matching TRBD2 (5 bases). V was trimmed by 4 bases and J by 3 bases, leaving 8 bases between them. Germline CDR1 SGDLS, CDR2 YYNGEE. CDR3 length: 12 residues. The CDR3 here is CASSPGFYEQYF. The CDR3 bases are TGTGCCAGCAGCCCGGGGTTCTACGAGCAGTACTTC.